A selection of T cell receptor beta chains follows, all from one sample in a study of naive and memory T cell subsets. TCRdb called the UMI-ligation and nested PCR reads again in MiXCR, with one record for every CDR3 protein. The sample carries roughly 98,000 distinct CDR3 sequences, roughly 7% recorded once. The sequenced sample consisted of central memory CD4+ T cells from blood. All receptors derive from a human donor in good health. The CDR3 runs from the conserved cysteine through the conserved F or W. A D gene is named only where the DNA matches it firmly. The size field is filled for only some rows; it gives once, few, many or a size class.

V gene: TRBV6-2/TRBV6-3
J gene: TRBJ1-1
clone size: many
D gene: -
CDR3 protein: CASSLRGVYTEAFF

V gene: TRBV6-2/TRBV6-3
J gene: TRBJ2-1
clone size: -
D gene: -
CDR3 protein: CASSSPPGYLKDYNEQFF

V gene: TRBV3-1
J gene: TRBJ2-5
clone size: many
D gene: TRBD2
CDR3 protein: CASSQLSGGLKTQYF

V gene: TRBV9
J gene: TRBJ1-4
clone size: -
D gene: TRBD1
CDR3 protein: CASNSGTGNEKLFF

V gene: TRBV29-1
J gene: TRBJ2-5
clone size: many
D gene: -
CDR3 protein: CSVEGSNQETQYF

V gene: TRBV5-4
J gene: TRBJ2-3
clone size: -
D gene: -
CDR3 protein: CASSGGGLKSTDTQYF

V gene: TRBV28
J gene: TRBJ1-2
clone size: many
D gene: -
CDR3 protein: CASSIRGLGYTF

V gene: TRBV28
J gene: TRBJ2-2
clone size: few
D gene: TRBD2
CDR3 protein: CASTRSGRTTGELFF

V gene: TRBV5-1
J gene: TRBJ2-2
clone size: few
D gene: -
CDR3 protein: CASSLVTGPTGELFF

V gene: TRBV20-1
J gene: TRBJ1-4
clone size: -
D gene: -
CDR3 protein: CSARDLVLGLGEKLFF

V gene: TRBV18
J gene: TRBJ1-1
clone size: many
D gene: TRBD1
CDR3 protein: CASSRQGRDTEAFF

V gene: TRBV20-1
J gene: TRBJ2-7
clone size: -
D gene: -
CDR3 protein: CSARDGNHAGIGQYF

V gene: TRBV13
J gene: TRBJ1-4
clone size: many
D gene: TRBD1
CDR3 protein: CASSQTGTGTRRKLFF

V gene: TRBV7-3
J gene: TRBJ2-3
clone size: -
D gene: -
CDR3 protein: CASSTQRTDTQYF